This entry lists 5 T cell receptor beta chains sequenced from one sample in a study of cytomegalovirus exposure and HLA in healthy donors. PCR amplification relied on 60 Vbeta primers (plus 13 Jbeta primers). Profiled with immunoSEQ multiplex PCR; TCRdb holds only in-frame clones, not every one. The top ten hold about 6.8% of the sample, which has more than 120,000 clones, around 78% seen once. The sample was PBMCs. The receptors derive from a woman aged 35 to 49 in good health and CMV-seropositive.

The chain is built from TRBV29-1 and TRBJ2-1; D possibly corresponds to TRBD1 (6 bases). Germline loops: CDR1 SQVTM, CDR2 ANQGSEA. The CDR3 is made up of 14 amino acids. Trimming stripped 6 bases from V and 5 bases from J, with 17 bases between. CDR3: CSVVTGLEDNEQFF. Here the CDR3 DNA reads TGCAGCGTCGTGACAGGCCTTGAGGACAATGAGCAGTTCTTC.

J is TRBJ1-1 and V is TRBV28, with TRBD1 matching 8 bases. Germline loops: CDR1 MDHEN, CDR2 SYDVKM. With 5 bases clipped from V and 1 base from J, the junction kept 3 bases outside the gene matches. This CDR3 has 14 residues. CDR3 nucleotide sequence: TGTGCCAGCAGTGGACAGGGCCCGAACACTGAAGCTTTCTTT. This gives the protein CASSGQGPNTEAFF.

This chain links TRBV28 with TRBJ2-1, with 7 bases that match TRBD1. Germline lookup yields CDR1 MDHEN and CDR2 SYDVKM. V gave up 8 bases and J gave up 2 bases; unmatched junction bases: 12. This CDR3 is 16 amino acids long. CDR3 protein: CASYGQGQPPYNEQFF. In DNA form, the CDR3 reads TGTGCCAGCTATGGTCAGGGACAGCCACCCTACAATGAGCAGTTCTTC.

The chain has TRBV6-5 and TRBJ1-2, with 7 bases that match TRBD1. In germline, CDR1 is MNHEY, CDR2 SVGAGI. J lost 3 bases, V lost 2 bases, and 3 bases had no gene match. The CDR3 consists of 14 residues. Written as DNA, the CDR3 is TGTGCCAGCAGTTACGACAGGGCGGACTATGGCTACACCTTC. Protein: CASSYDRADYGYTF.

This clone has a single count. Germline and junction disagree at one end, which may indicate a read error. The genes are TRBV7-7 and TRBJ2-7; possible D gene TRBD1, 5 bases. This CDR3 comprises 13 residues. Per the germline V gene, CDR1 is SSHAT and CDR2 is FNYEAQ (reference sequence). The CDR3 DNA sequence: TGTGCTAGCAGCTTTGACAGCTCCTACGAGCAGTACTTC. Translated, it gives CASSFDSSYEQYF.